Listed below are T cell receptor beta chains from one sample, sequenced in a study of CD8 T cells in ankylosing spondylitis. TCRdb re-called the 5' RACE reads through MiXCR, storing one row per CDR3 protein. The sample contains roughly 35,000 distinct CDR3 sequences, approximately 9.9% of which appear only once. Input material: synovial fluid, either unsorted or a sorted T cell fraction (not recorded which). These receptors were taken from a male donor with ankylosing spondylitis. The conserved cysteine and the conserved F or W are not part of the CDR3 here.

v_gene | CDR3aa
TRBV7-9 | ASSLGQGLISPLH
TRBV28 | ASTGKGVTEQY
TRBV6-1 | ASSEWGSEQF
TRBV18 | ASSLNLAGPSQETQY
TRBV20-1 | SATRTGANQETQY
TRBV6-1 | ASMQRATYNEQF
TRBV6-1 | ASSMLGGGTDTQY
TRBV5-1 | ASKGGTNQPQH
TRBV5-1 | ASSLRQSYGYT
TRBV7-6 | ASSLTTGASEQY